This entry features one T cell receptor beta chain sequence. Source study methods: The authors estimated nucleated cell counts from reference gene primer amplification. The method was immunoSEQ multiplex PCR; TCRdb's version includes in-frame clones alone and lacks a portion of them. Clonal size and the V and J genes are those of that table, whereas D and trimming came from the DNA. This table has approximately 81,000 clones, 91% appearing once. The sample belongs to a study of blood T cell repertoires in COVID-19. The ends lost 3 bases at V and 8 bases at J; junction bases unmatched: 4. Germline V lookup: CDR1 MNHNS, CDR2 SASEGT. The CDR3 consists of 15 residues.

Specimen: peripheral blood. The rearrangement joins TRBV6-1 to TRBJ1-4, with TRBD1 identical over 12 bases. This TCR was recovered from a woman aged 45-60 years in a cohort sampled during active COVID-19. CDR3: CASSDRDRGLEKLFF. For the CDR3, the DNA is TGTGCCAGCAGTGACCGGGACAGGGGGCTCGAAAAACTGTTTTTT.